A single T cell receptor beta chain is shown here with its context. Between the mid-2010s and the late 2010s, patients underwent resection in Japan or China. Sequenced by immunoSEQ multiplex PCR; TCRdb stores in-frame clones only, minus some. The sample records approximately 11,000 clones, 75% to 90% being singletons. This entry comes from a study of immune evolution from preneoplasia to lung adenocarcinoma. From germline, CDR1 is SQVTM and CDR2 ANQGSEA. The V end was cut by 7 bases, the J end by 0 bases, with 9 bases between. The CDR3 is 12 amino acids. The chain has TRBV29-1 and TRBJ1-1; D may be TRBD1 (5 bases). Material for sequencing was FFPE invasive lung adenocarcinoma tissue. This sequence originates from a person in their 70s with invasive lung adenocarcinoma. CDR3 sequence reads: CSGRQLNTEAFF. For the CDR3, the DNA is TGCAGCGGGAGACAGTTGAACACTGAAGCTTTCTTT.